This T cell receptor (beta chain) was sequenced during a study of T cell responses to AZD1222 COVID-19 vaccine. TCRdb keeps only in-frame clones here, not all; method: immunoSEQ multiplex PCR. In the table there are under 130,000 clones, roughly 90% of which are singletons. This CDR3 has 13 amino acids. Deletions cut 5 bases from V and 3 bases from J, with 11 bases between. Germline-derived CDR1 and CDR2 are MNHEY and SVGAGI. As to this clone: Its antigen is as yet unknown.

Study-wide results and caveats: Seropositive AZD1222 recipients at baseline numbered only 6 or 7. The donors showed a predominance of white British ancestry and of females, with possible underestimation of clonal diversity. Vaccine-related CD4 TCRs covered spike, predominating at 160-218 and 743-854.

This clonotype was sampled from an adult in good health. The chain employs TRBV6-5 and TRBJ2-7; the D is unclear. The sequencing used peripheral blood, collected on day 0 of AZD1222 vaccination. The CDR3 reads CASSTLLGYEQYF. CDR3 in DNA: TGTGCCAGCAGTACCCTCCTAGGCTACGAGCAGTACTTC.